The TCR beta chain under discussion was sequenced for a study of OX40 agonist ivuxolimab in advanced cancers. Background on the study: The treatment was a fully human IgG2 OX40 agonist, ivuxolimab.

Sequenced by immunoSEQ multiplex PCR; TCRdb stores in-frame clones only, minus some. The table records some 74,000 clones, around 90% of them present only once. Overall study results and limits: On average, a greater number of expanded clones characterised CD8+ T cells relative to CD4+.

The CDR3 contains 14 residues. The germline gives CDR1 SGHDN, CDR2 FVKESK. The ends were cut back, 9 bases at V and 4 bases at J, with 18 bases in the middle. Prior autoimmune disease or systemic immunosuppression barred patients. Comments on this clone: Its antigen remains unidentified.

The sample here was CD4+ or CD8+ T cells sorted from blood, taken in a trial of the OX40 agonist ivuxolimab. This TCR was sampled from an adult with an advanced solid tumor such as melanoma, head and neck, liver or kidney cancer. This chain connects TRBV14 to TRBJ1-2, with TRBD1 as a possible D gene (5 bases). The CDR3 coding sequence is TGTGCCAGAACCGACAGACTTAACCCCTATGGCTACACCTTC. This encodes CARTDRLNPYGYTF.